The text below deals with one TCR beta chain. Trimming cost V 4 bases and J 2 bases; bases outside gene matches: 7. Germline V gene lookup returns CDR1 MDHEN and CDR2 SYDVKM. The CDR3 is made up of 15 amino acids. This sample was taken from a study of blood T cell repertoires in COVID-19. Clones were sequenced by immunoSEQ multiplex PCR, and TCRdb holds only the in-frame ones, with some missing. Of more than 100,000 clones in the sample, approximately 88% were seen once. Sequencing was carried out using peripheral blood. The source of this sequence is a man between 70 and 80 years old with active COVID-19. The chain couples TRBV28 to TRBJ2-7, with 8 positions matching TRBD1. The CDR3 sequence is CASSSAQGAAYEQYF. CDR3 bases: TGTGCCAGCAGTTCCGCCCAGGGGGCAGCCTACGAGCAGTACTTC.